A single sample gave rise to the 5 T cell receptor beta chains below, sequenced in a study of T cell responses to AZD1222 COVID-19 vaccine. This table comes from immunoSEQ multiplex PCR, and its TCRdb copy is limited to in-frame clones, with some not included. The repertoire includes 120,000 or so clones, 85% to 90% of them detected once, and around 30% sits in the top ten. Sample: peripheral blood, taken on day 0 of AZD1222 vaccination. The origin of the receptors is an adult in good health.

The gene calls are TRBV19 and TRBJ2-6, with no clear D. Germline V gives CDR1 LNHDA, CDR2 SQIVND (reference sequence). There are 17 residues in the CDR3. The V and J ends lost 0 bases and 0 bases respectively, with 9 bases between them. The CDR3 loop reads CASSIDSRSSGANVLTF. The CDR3 nucleotides read TGTGCCAGTAGTATAGACAGTAGAAGCTCTGGGGCCAACGTCCTGACTTTC.

This clone was seen only once. The V gene is TRBV3-1 (or the pseudogene TRBV3-2), the J gene TRBJ2-3; the D is unclear. CDR1 and CDR2 from the germline V gene are LGHDT and YNNKEL (reference sequence). The CDR3 consists of 11 residues. The germline V and J ends were trimmed by 3 bases and 5 bases, with 3 bases remaining between them. CDR3 amino acids: CASSHRDTQYF. The CDR3 bases are TGTGCCAGCAGCCACCGAGATACGCAGTATTTT.

The chain employs TRBV11-2 and TRBJ1-6; no firm D call. The CDR3 is 16 amino acids. The V gene lost 4 bases and the J gene lost 0 bases, with 10 bases spanning the gap. Germline V gene sequence: CDR1 SGHAT, CDR2 FQNNGV. The CDR3 loop reads CASSSSGSSYNSPLHF. The CDR3 DNA sequence: TGTGCCAGCAGCTCCTCCGGGAGCTCCTATAATTCACCCCTCCACTTT. The variable domain in full, with the rest retrieved from reference TRBV11-2 and TRBJ1-6, is EAGVAQSPRYKIIEKRQSVAFWCNPISGHATLYWYQQILGQGPKLLIQFQNNGVVDDSQLPKDRFSAERLKGVDSTLKIQPAKLEDSAVYLCASSSSGSSYNSPLHFGNGTRLTVT.

The chain employs TRBV19 and TRBJ1-6; TRBD1 matches at 7 bases. The V and J ends lost 3 bases and 4 bases, in that order; junction bases with no gene match: 3. Per the germline V gene, CDR1 is LNHDA and CDR2 is SQIVND (reference sequence). The CDR3 spans 15 residues. CDR3 sequence reads: CASSMRTGYNSPLHF. The CDR3 DNA reads TGTGCCAGTAGTATGAGGACAGGATATAATTCACCCCTCCACTTT.

V gene TRBV19 combines with J gene TRBJ2-7; no clear D. Germline assignment: CDR1 LNHDA and CDR2 SQIVND (reference sequence). The germline V and J ends were trimmed by 8 bases and 6 bases, with 5 bases remaining between them. This CDR3 is built from 9 residues. The CDR3 loop reads CASGVEQYF. The CDR3 nucleotides are TGTGCCAGTGGGGTCGAGCAGTACTTC.